This TCR beta chain derives from a study of cytomegalovirus exposure and HLA in healthy donors. This CDR3 is 18 amino acids long. Study-wide findings and caveats: Investigators reported over 150 TCR beta chains as tied to cytomegalovirus.

As concerns this clone: Its specificity is not known.

The primer mix had 60 Vbeta and 13 Jbeta primers. The data were produced by immunoSEQ multiplex PCR, yet TCRdb's version contains in-frame clones alone and is incomplete. The repertoire holds about 98,000 clones, with over 60% as singletons. J is TRBJ2-1 and V is TRBV12-2; the table assigns TRBD2, which was not confirmed against the DNA. TRBV12-2 constitutes a pseudogene. The TCR sequence derives from a man between 60 and 75 years old in good health and CMV-seropositive. The material sequenced was PBMCs. DNA of the CDR3: TGTGCAAGTCGCTCCGGTCCGGCGGGGCGGGGAGAGTACAATGAGCAGTTCTTC. Protein: CASRSGPAGRGEYNEQFF.